This TCR beta chain derives from a study of beta chain features in type 1 diabetes. Study-wide results and caveats: Researchers report that Type 1 diabetes patients had moderately but significantly shorter TCRB CDR3s across all four CD4+ subsets. It was among patients, rather than healthy donors, that naive, central memory and Treg TCRB repertoires appeared more similar.

Expressed TCRB transcripts were sequenced, since all the RNA that had been isolated was reverse transcribed. Here immunoSEQ multiplex PCR was the method, and the copy in TCRdb shows in-frame clones only, minus some. The sample contains tens of thousands of clones, approximately 43% of which appear only once. The CDR3 totals 15 residues. Per the germline V gene, CDR1 is SGHRS and CDR2 is YFSETQ. The V gene end was trimmed by 0 bases and the J gene end by 3 bases; junction bases not matched to a gene: 0. This clone appeared a few times. As yet, its antigen is unknown. Sequenced sample: stem cell memory CD4+ T cells from blood. This clonotype was sampled from a man in his thirties or forties with type 1 diabetes. The chain has TRBV5-1 and TRBJ2-1; 10 bases agree with TRBD2. CDR3 nucleotide sequence: TGCGCCAGCAGCTTGGTAGCGGGAGGCTACAATGAGCAGTTCTTC. Encoded protein: CASSLVAGGYNEQFF.